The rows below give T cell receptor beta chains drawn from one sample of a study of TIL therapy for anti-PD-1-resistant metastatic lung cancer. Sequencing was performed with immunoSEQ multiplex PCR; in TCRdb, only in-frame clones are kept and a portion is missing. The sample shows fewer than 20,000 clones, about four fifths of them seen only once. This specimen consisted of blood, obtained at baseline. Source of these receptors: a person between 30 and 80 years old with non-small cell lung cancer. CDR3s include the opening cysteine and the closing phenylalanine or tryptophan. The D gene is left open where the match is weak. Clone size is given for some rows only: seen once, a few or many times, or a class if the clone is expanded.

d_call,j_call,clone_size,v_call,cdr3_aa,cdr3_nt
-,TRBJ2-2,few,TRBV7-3,CASSPIWGELFF,TGTGCCAGCAGTCCAATCTGGGGGGAGCTGTTTTTT
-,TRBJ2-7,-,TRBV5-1,CASSWSASSYEQYF,TGCGCCAGCAGCTGGAGCGCATCCTCCTACGAGCAGTACTTC
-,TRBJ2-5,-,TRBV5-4,CASSSRDSPNGETQYF,TGTGCCAGCAGCTCCCGGGACTCTCCGAACGGGGAGACCCAGTACTTC
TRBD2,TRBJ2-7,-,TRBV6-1,CASSEIAGDRGEQYF,TGTGCCAGCAGTGAAATAGCGGGAGATAGGGGCGAGCAGTACTTC
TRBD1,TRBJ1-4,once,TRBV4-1,CASSQAVRGEKLFF,TGCGCCAGCAGCCAAGCCGTCAGGGGGGAAAAACTGTTTTTT
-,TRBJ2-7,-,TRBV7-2,CASSSVQSSYEQYF,TGTGCCAGCAGCTCGGTCCAAAGCTCCTACGAGCAGTACTTC
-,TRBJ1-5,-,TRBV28,CASRVGNQPQHF,TGTGCCAGCAGGGTTGGCAATCAGCCCCAGCATTTT
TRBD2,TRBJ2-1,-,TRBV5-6,CASSRSSGSPYNEQFF,TGTGCCAGCAGCCGCTCTAGCGGGAGCCCGTACAATGAGCAGTTCTTC
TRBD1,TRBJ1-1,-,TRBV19,CASSRQGAYTEAFF,TGTGCCAGTAGTAGACAGGGGGCCTACACTGAAGCTTTCTTT
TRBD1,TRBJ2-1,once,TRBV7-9,CASSSPTGVGNEQFF,TGTGCCAGCAGCTCACCGACAGGGGTTGGGAATGAGCAGTTCTTC
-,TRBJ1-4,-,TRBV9,CASSDETSPHEKLFF,TGTGCCAGCAGCGATGAGACAAGCCCCCATGAAAAACTGTTTTTT
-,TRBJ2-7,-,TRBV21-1,CASSHRDSRAYEQYF,TGTGCCAGCAGCCACCGGGACAGCAGAGCGTACGAGCAGTACTTC
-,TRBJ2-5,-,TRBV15,CATRRLDQETQYF,TGTGCCACGAGGAGGCTGGATCAAGAGACCCAGTACTTC
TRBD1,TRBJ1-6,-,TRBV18,CASSGAGTANSPLHF,TGTGCCAGCTCAGGCGCCGGGACAGCCAATTCACCCCTCCACTTT
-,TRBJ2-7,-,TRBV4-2,CASSGILAFPPYEQYF,TGTGCCAGCAGCGGGATTCTGGCCTTCCCCCCGTACGAGCAGTACTTC
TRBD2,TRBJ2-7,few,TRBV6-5,CASSYLGLANYEQYF,TGTGCCAGCAGTTACCTGGGACTAGCGAATTACGAGCAGTACTTC
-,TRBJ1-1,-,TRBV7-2,CASSLAARDTEAFF,TGTGCCAGCAGCTTAGCCGCCCGGGACACTGAAGCTTTCTTT
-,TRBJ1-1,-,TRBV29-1,CSVMTSTEAFF,TGCAGCGTTATGACAAGCACTGAAGCTTTCTTT
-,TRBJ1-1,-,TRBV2,CASPPSGRGNTEAFF,TGTGCCAGCCCCCCCTCGGGTAGGGGGAACACTGAAGCTTTCTTT
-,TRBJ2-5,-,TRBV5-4,CASSLSAEETQYF,TGTGCCAGCAGCTTATCCGCCGAAGAGACCCAGTACTTC
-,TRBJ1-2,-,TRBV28,CASSLGAGRDYTF,TGTGCCAGCAGTTTAGGGGCAGGGCGGGACTACACCTTC
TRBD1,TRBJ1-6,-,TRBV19,CASSLTGPGSPLHF,TGTGCCAGTAGCCTGACAGGGCCGGGTTCACCCCTCCACTTT
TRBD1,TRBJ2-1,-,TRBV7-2,CASSLGTGAREQFF,TGTGCCAGCAGCCTCGGGACAGGGGCTCGGGAGCAGTTCTTC
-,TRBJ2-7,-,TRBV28,CASSTRAPYEQYF,TGTGCCAGCAGCACTCGGGCCCCCTACGAGCAGTACTTC
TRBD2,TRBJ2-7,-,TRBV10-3,CAISESRGGYPYEQYF,TGTGCCATCAGTGAGTCGCGGGGGGGGTATCCCTACGAGCAGTACTTC
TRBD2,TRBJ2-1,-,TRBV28,CASSSGRDNEQFF,TGTGCCAGTTCTAGCGGGAGAGACAATGAGCAGTTCTTC
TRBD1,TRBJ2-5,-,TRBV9,CASSGIDRGGLETQYF,TGTGCCAGCAGCGGGATCGACAGGGGAGGATTGGAGACCCAGTACTTC
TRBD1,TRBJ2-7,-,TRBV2,CASRGRDRDYEQYF,TGTGCCAGCAGGGGCCGGGACAGGGATTACGAGCAGTACTTC
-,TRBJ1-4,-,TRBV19,CASSISGAGEKLFF,TGTGCCAGTAGTATATCAGGGGCGGGCGAAAAACTGTTTTTT
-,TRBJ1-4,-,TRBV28,CASSLSGATNEKLFF,TGTGCCAGCAGTTTGTCAGGGGCGACTAATGAAAAACTGTTTTTT
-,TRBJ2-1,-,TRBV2,CASRGGQGEWNEQFF,TGTGCCAGCCGCGGAGGGCAGGGGGAATGGAATGAGCAGTTCTTC
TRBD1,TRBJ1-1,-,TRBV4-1,CASSRRGQGDTEAFF,TGCGCCAGCAGCCGGAGAGGACAGGGTGACACTGAAGCTTTCTTT
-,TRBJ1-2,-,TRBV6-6,CASSTPPDGYTF,TGTGCCAGCAGCACCCCACCCGATGGCTACACCTTC
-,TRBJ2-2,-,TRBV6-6,CASRQAGTGELFF,TGTGCCAGCAGACAAGCAGGGACCGGGGAGCTGTTTTTT
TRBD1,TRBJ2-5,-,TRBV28,CASRGTGTETQYF,TGTGCCAGCAGAGGGACAGGGACGGAGACCCAGTACTTC
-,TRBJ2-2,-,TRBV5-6,CASSPQTANTGELFF,TGTGCCAGCAGCCCCCAGACCGCGAACACCGGGGAGCTGTTTTTT
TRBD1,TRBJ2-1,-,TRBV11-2,CASSLQGARYNEQFF,TGTGCCAGCAGCCTGCAGGGGGCGCGATACAATGAGCAGTTCTTC
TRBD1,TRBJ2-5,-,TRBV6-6,CASSYSSQGASETQYF,TGTGCCAGCAGTTACTCGAGTCAGGGGGCTTCAGAGACCCAGTACTTC
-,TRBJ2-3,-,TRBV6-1,CASSVTGLSTDTQYF,TGTGCCAGCAGTGTAACAGGGCTTAGCACAGATACGCAGTATTTT
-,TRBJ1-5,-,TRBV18,CASSPLEGRNQPQHF,TGTGCCAGCTCCCCCTTGGAGGGGCGCAATCAGCCCCAGCATTTT
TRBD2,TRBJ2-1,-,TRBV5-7,CAGPTGGGYNEQFF,TGTGCCGGCCCGACCGGGGGGGGCTACAATGAGCAGTTCTTC
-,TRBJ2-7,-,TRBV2,CASSDLGEPRDEQYF,TGTGCCAGCAGTGACCTAGGGGAGCCGAGGGACGAGCAGTACTTC
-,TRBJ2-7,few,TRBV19,CASSRDSSYEQYF,TGTGCCAGTAGTCGCGACAGCTCCTACGAGCAGTACTTC
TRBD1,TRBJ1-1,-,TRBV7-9,CASSSQGAGNTEAFF,TGTGCCAGCAGCTCACAGGGGGCTGGGAACACTGAAGCTTTCTTT
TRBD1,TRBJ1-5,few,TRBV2,CASSQGTASNQPQHF,TGTGCCAGCAGTCAGGGGACAGCTAGCAATCAGCCCCAGCATTTT
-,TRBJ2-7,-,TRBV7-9,CASRRDTNYEQYF,TGTGCCAGCAGGCGAGACACCAATTACGAGCAGTACTTC
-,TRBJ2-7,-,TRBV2,CASSEQGPGEQYF,TGTGCCAGCAGTGAACAGGGGCCGGGTGAGCAGTACTTC
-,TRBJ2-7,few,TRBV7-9,CASSEMGPYEQYF,TGTGCCAGCAGCGAGATGGGGCCCTACGAGCAGTACTTC
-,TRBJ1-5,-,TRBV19,CASSIGAGVGNQPQHF,TGTGCCAGTAGTATAGGGGCAGGTGTGGGCAATCAGCCCCAGCATTTT
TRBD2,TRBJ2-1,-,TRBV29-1,CSVERRGSSYNEQFF,TGCAGCGTTGAACGTCGCGGGAGCTCCTACAATGAGCAGTTCTTC